This T cell receptor (beta chain) comes out of a study of CXCR3-negative and CXCR3-positive naive CD8 T cells. Study in general: A total of 120 million to 150 million TRB reads was generated, with about 1.5 +/- 0.3 million per library.

Every CD8+ T cell subset underwent triplicate sorting at about 300,000 cells apiece. Turning to this clonotype: The antigen remains undetermined.

It was by 5' RACE with UMI labels that the TRB cDNA libraries were prepared. With the 5' RACE reads reprocessed, TCRdb shows one record per CDR3 protein and no DNA. The table for this sample gives tens of thousands of distinct CDR3 sequences. Germline values: CDR1 SGDLS, CDR2 YYNGEE. This CDR3 is built from 13 residues. Study-wide points: CXCR3-positive naive cells had more hydrophobic TRB CDR3s than CXCR3-negative naive cells. Similarly elevated diversity marked both naive subsets, with memory CD8+ cells showing far lower diversity.

The receptor's source is a human donor in good health. Some clones in this sample may be carry-over from other donors' samples. The sequencing sample was made of naive CXCR3+ CD8+ T cells from blood. Subset in this sample: CD45RO-CCR7+CD27+CD95- naive CD8+ T cells expressing CXCR3 (TNR3+). The J gene is TRBJ2-7, the V gene TRBV9; TCRdb outputs TRBD2, but without DNA this stays unchecked. The CDR3 reads CASSPRAVHEQYF.